These 21 T cell receptor beta chains originate from one sample sequenced in a study of T cells after yellow fever vaccination. MiXCR was run by TCRdb on the 5' RACE reads, yielding one entry per CDR3 protein. The repertoire includes a few hundred thousand distinct CDR3 sequences, approximately 10% of them detected once, and around 3.5% sits in the top ten. The sample was CD4+ T cells sorted from PBMCs, taken 5 days after the yellow fever booster vaccination. The receptors were gathered from a man in his late teens or twenties who received the YFV17D yellow fever vaccine.

This chain uses TRBV20-1 with TRBJ2-5; TRBD1 matches 10 bases. Looked up from germline, CDR1 is DFQATT and CDR2 is SNEGSKA (reference sequence). The CDR3 runs 14 residues. The junction had 5 bases not matched to a gene; V was cut back by 5 bases and J by 2 bases. The CDR3 region is CSARQGAAQETQYF. DNA of the CDR3: TGCAGTGCTCGACAGGGGGCGGCTCAAGAGACCCAGTACTTC.

This chain links TRBV5-5 with TRBJ2-5; TRBD1 is a possible D gene (5 bases). V lost 2 bases to trimming and J lost 5 bases, with 13 bases between them. Germline V lookup: CDR1 SGHKS, CDR2 YYEKEE (reference sequence). The CDR3 totals 14 residues. As DNA, the CDR3 is TGTGCCAGCAGCTTCAGACAGAGACCGGAGACCCAGTACTTC. This gives the protein CASSFRQRPETQYF.

This clonotype was picked up a small number of times. The genes are TRBV7-2 and TRBJ1-1; D remains ambiguous. This CDR3 spans 13 amino acids. The V end was cut by 4 bases, the J end by 6 bases, with 12 bases between. In germline, CDR1 is SGHTA, CDR2 FQGNSA. The CDR3 spells CASSSLTRAEAFF. The CDR3 DNA is TGTGCCAGCAGCTCCTTAACCCGAGCTGAAGCTTTCTTT. Drawing the rest from reference TRBV7-2 and TRBJ1-1, the complete variable domain is GAGVSQSPSNKVTEKGKDVELRCDPISGHTALYWYRQSLGQGLEFLIYFQGNSAPDKSGLPSDRFSAERTGGSVSTLTIQRTQQEDSAVYLCASSSLTRAEAFFGQGTRLTVV.

In its sample, this clonotype was seen many times. The chain has TRBV5-1 and TRBJ2-7; D call uncertain. CDR1 SGHRS and CDR2 YFSETQ come from the germline V gene. V was clipped by 4 bases and J by 2 bases, with 19 bases between them. There are 16 residues in the CDR3. CDR3 sequence: CASSRNGPTDTYEQYF. CDR3 nucleotides: TGCGCCAGCAGCCGAAACGGGCCCACGGATACCTACGAGCAGTACTTC.

The rearrangement links TRBV29-1 to TRBJ2-3; D is ambiguous. Between the trimmed V and J ends, which lost 3 bases and 5 bases, there was a span of 12 bases. The CDR3 has 13 amino acids. The germline gives CDR1 SQVTM, CDR2 ANQGSEA. CDR3 loop: CSVERPGLDTQYF. CDR3 sequence (DNA): TGCAGCGTTGAGAGACCTGGGCTAGATACGCAGTATTTT.

This clonotype showed up just a few times. The chain joins TRBV12-3 or TRBV12-4 to TRBJ2-3; possibly TRBD1 for D (6 bases). V was shortened by 5 bases and J by 2 bases, with 17 bases between the two germline ends. CDR3 length: 16 residues. DNA of the CDR3: TGTGCCAGCAGTCTTCAGAACAGGGTTTTCACAGATACGCAGTATTTT. Its translation is CASSLQNRVFTDTQYF.

There are a few counts of this clonotype. CDR3 residues: CSAYRFGSYNEQFF. As DNA, the CDR3 is TGCAGTGCTTACCGATTTGGCTCCTACAATGAGCAGTTCTTC. This chain uses TRBV20-1 with TRBJ2-1; no reliable D call. This CDR3 contains 14 residues. Germline values: CDR1 DFQATT, CDR2 SNEGSKA (reference sequence). V lost 5 bases and J lost 0, with 11 bases in between.

CDR3 sequence (DNA): TGCGCCAGCAGCTTGGGGACAGGGGCTGAAGCTTTCTTT. Protein: CASSLGTGAEAFF. The chain couples TRBV5-1 to TRBJ1-1; 9 bases match TRBD1. The length of the CDR3 is 13 residues. Germline CDR1 is SGHRS and CDR2 is YFSETQ. Trimming took 0 bases from V and 6 from J; bases not matched to a gene: 0.

CDR3 sequence reads: CASRLALAGISYEQYV. The CDR3 DNA reads TGTGCAAGTCGCTTAGCGCTAGCGGGGATTTCCTACGAGCAGTACGTC. This chain uses TRBV12-2 with TRBJ2-7. TRBV12-2 is a known pseudogene. This CDR3 comprises 16 residues.

This chain connects TRBV30 to TRBJ2-1, with TRBD2 identical over 7 bases. CDR1 GTSNPN and CDR2 SVGIG come from the germline V gene (reference sequence). The CDR3 consists of 15 residues. Germline trimming cut 5 bases from V and 4 bases from J; bases unmatched to any gene: 11. The CDR3 here is CAWQSGETFYNEQFF. The CDR3 DNA sequence: TGTGCCTGGCAGAGCGGGGAGACCTTTTACAATGAGCAGTTCTTC.

This clonotype was observed a few times. The V and J genes are TRBV5-4 and TRBJ1-2, with 9 nucleotides matching TRBD1. Trimming took 4 bases from V and 5 from J; bases not matched to a gene: 12. Germline V gives CDR1 SGHNT, CDR2 YYREEE (reference sequence). This CDR3 has 16 residues. CDR3 sequence: CASSPFGTGRTYGYTF. The CDR3 region has the DNA TGTGCCAGCAGCCCGTTCGGGACAGGGAGGACTTATGGCTACACCTTC.

In this sample, this clonotype turned up a few times. This rearrangement joins TRBV7-2 to TRBJ1-5, with D unresolved. Germline CDR1 reads SGHTA; CDR2 reads FQGNSA. V lost 2 bases and J 5 bases, leaving 13 bases between the germline ends. This CDR3 has 15 residues. CDR3 nucleotide sequence: TGTGCCAGCAGCTTATTGGCAGTGGCAGATCAGCCCCAGCATTTT. Encoded protein: CASSLLAVADQPQHF.

This clonotype was detected a few times. The genes are TRBV6-2 or TRBV6-3 and TRBJ2-3; 10 bases align to TRBD2. V lost 8 bases, J lost 5 bases, and 13 bases stayed unmatched. This CDR3 has 16 amino acids. From germline, CDR1 is MNHEY and CDR2 SVGEGT. DNA for the CDR3: TGTGCCAGCCGGCCCCAGCGGGGGGGCCGTCAAGATACGCAGTATTTT. It translates to CASRPQRGGRQDTQYF.

Many counts were recorded for this clonotype. This chain's CDR3 is CASSLGQLGDVVGEQYV. Written as DNA, the CDR3 is TGCGCCAGCAGCTTGGGGCAGCTGGGGGACGTCGTTGGGGAGCAGTACGTC. This chain links TRBV5-1 with TRBJ2-7; D possibly matches TRBD1 or TRBD2 (5 bases each). This CDR3 spans 17 amino acids. Germline V gene sequence: CDR1 SGHRS, CDR2 YFSETQ. The V and J ends lost 0 bases and 7 bases respectively, with 23 bases between them.

There are many counts of this clonotype. This chain uses TRBV24-1 with TRBJ2-2; 7 bases align to TRBD1. Germline CDR1 reads KGHDR; CDR2 reads SFDVKD. Trimming took 4 bases from V and 6 from J; bases not matched to a gene: 13. This CDR3 spans 17 amino acids. CDR3 loop: CATSDVGAEGASGELFF. The CDR3 DNA reads as TGTGCCACCAGTGACGTAGGGGCCGAGGGGGCCTCCGGGGAGCTGTTTTTT.

There are many counts of this clonotype. V is TRBV6-1 and J is TRBJ1-6; D remains ambiguous. This CDR3 region has 12 residues. Germline V gene lookup returns CDR1 MNHNS and CDR2 SASEGT. Trimming took off 8 bases at V and 7 bases at J, with 9 bases between the two ends. CDR3 nucleotides: TGTGCCAGCGAGCAATTAAATTCACCCCTCCACTTT. This sequence encodes CASEQLNSPLHF.

This clonotype was observed many times. The chain recombines TRBV28 with TRBJ2-7, with TRBD2 matching over 8 bases. The trim removed 4 bases at V and 4 bases at J, leaving 12 bases unmatched. The CDR3 extends over 16 amino acids. Looked up from germline, CDR1 is MDHEN and CDR2 is SYDVKM. CDR3 DNA sequence: TGTGCCAGCAGTTCCCCGGGGGGGATCAACCCTTACGAGCAGTACGTC. Amino acids: CASSSPGGINPYEQYV.

In its sample, this clonotype was seen a few times. V gene TRBV10-3 combines with J gene TRBJ2-7, with 8 bases matching TRBD1. The CDR3 is 11 residues long. V lost 8 bases to trimming and J lost 3 bases; unmatched junction nucleotides: 0. Germline values: CDR1 ENHRY, CDR2 SYGVKD. The DNA of the CDR3 is TGTGCCATCGGACAGGGCTACGAGCAGTACGTC. Protein: CAIGQGYEQYV.

This chain uses TRBV20-1 with TRBJ2-3; D is uncertain. Deletions cut 6 bases from V and 6 bases from J, with 7 bases between. From germline, CDR1 is DFQATT and CDR2 SNEGSKA (reference sequence). The CDR3 contains 10 residues. In DNA form, the CDR3 reads TGCAGTGCCGTGCACGATACGCAGTATTTT. It encodes CSAVHDTQYF.

The rearrangement joins TRBV7-9 to TRBJ1-2; the D gene is possibly TRBD1 (5 bases). The CDR3 runs 13 residues. Germline V gene data show CDR1 as SEHNR and CDR2 as FQNEAQ (reference sequence). With 4 bases removed from V and 2 bases from J, the gap between germline ends came to 8 bases. CDR3 residues: CASSWDGNYGYTF. The CDR3 DNA follows: TGTGCCAGCAGCTGGGACGGGAACTATGGCTACACCTTC.

This clonotype was seen repeatedly, ten times or more. V usage is TRBV5-1 and J usage is TRBJ2-3; weak D call: TRBD2 (5 bases). CDR3 length: 15 amino acids. Trimming shortened V by 0 bases and J by 3 bases, and 11 bases separated the two germline ends. Germline loops: CDR1 SGHRS, CDR2 YFSETQ. The CDR3 nucleotides read TGCGCCAGCAGCTTGGGACGGGGTCCGACAGATACGCAGTATTTT. Protein sequence: CASSLGRGPTDTQYF.